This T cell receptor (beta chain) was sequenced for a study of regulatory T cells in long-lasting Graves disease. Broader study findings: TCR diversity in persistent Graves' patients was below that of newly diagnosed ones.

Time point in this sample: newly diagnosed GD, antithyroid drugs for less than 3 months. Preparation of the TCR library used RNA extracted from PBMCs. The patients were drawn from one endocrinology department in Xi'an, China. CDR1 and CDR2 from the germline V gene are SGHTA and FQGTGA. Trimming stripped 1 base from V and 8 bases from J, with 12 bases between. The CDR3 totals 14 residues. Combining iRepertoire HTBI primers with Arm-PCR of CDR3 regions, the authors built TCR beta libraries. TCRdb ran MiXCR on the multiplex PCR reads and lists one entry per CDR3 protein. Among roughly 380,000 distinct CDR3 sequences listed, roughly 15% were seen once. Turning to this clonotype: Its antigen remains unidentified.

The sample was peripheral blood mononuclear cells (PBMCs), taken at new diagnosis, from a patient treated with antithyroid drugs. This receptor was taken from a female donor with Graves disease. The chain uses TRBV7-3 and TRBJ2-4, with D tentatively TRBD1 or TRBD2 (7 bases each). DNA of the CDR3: TGTGCCAGCAGCTTAATGGCAGGGGGGGACATTCAGTACTTC. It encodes CASSLMAGGDIQYF.